The TCR beta chain described here comes from a study of identical twins. Study-level findings and limits: Fewer insertions were carried by abundant cord blood beta clonotypes, but none was seen in memory repertoires.

Template switching supplied a universal primer site; unique molecular identifiers were carried on the cDNA. In TCRdb, the 5' RACE reads were re-called with MiXCR into one record per CDR3 protein. The data show roughly 1.6 million distinct CDR3 sequences, less than 40% seen once. V was trimmed by 4 bases and J by 0 bases, leaving 7 bases between them. CDR1 is SQVTM and CDR2 is ANQGSEA in the germline V gene. CDR3 length: 14 residues. This clonotype was detected a few times. The target antigen is unknown. In every case, the donor was a healthy Caucasian. Sequencing was done on a sample of cord blood. J is TRBJ2-6 and V is TRBV29-1, with TRBD2 as a possible D gene (5 bases). This receptor was obtained from a newborn girl in good health. The CDR3 sequence: CSVVTSSGANVLTF. CDR3 DNA: TGCAGCGTTGTAACTAGCTCTGGGGCCAACGTCCTGACTTTC.